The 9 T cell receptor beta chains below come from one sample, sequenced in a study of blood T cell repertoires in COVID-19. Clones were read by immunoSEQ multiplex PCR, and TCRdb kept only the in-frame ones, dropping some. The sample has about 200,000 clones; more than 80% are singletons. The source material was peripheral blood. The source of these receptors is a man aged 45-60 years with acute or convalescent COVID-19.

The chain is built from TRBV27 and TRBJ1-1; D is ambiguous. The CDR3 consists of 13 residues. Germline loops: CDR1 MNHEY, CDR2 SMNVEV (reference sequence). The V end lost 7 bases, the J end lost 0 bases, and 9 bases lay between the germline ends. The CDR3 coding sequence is TGTGCCAGCAAGAACGGGTTGAACACTGAAGCTTTCTTT. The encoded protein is CASKNGLNTEAFF.

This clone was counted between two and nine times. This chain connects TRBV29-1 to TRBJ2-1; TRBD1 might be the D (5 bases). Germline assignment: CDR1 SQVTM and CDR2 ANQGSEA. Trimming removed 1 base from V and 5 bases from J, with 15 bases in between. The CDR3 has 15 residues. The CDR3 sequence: CSVEAQGQGDNEQFF. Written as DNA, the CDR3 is TGCAGCGTTGAAGCGCAGGGCCAGGGCGACAATGAGCAGTTCTTC.

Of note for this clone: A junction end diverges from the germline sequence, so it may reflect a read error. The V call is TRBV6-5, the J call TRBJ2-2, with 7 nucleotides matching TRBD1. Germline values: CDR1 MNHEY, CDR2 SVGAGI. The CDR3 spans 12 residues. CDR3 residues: CASNRGDGKLFF. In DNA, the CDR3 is TGTGCCAGCAACAGGGGCGACGGGAAGCTGTTTTTT.

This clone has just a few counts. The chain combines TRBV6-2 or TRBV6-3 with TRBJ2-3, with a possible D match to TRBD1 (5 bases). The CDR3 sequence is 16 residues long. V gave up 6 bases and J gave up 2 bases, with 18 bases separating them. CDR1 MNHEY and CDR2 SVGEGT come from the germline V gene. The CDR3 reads CASSPQGQRFTDTQYF. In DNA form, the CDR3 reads TGTGCCAGCAGCCCCCAGGGTCAGCGATTCACAGATACGCAGTATTTT.

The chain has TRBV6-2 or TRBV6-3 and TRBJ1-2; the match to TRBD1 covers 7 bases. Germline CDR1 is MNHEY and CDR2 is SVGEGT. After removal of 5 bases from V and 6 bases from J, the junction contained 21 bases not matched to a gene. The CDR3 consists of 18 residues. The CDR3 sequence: CASSVSRDSSSSRDGYTF. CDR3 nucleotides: TGTGCCAGCAGTGTTTCCCGGGACAGTTCTTCATCGCGAGATGGCTACACCTTC.

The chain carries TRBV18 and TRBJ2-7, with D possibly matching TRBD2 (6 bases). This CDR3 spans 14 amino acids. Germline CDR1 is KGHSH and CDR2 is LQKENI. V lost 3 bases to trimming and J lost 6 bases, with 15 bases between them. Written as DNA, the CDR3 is TGTGCCAGCTCACCGGGACTCGCTACTATCGAGCAGTACTTC. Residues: CASSPGLATIEQYF. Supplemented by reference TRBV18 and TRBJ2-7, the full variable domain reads NAGVMQNPRHLVRRRGQEARLRCSPMKGHSHVYWYRQLPEEGLKFMVYLQKENIIDESGMPKERFSAEFPKEGPSILRIQQVVRGDSAAYFCASSPGLATIEQYFGPGTRLTVT.

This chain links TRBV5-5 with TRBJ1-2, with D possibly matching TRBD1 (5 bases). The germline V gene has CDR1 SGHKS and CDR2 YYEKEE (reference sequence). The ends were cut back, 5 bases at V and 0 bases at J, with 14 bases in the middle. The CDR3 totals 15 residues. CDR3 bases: TGTGCCAGCAGTCATCAGGGCTACACTAACTATGGCTACACCTTC. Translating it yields CASSHQGYTNYGYTF. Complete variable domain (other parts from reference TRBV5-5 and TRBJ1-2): DAGVTQSPTHLIKTRGQQVTLRCSPISGHKSVSWYQQVLGQGPQFIFQYYEKEERGRGNFPDRFSARQFPNYSSELNVNALLLGDSALYLCASSHQGYTNYGYTFGSGTRLTVV.

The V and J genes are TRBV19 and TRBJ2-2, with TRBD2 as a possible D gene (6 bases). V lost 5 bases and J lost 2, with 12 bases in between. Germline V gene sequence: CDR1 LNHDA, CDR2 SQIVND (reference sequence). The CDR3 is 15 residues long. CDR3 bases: TGTGCCAGTAGTGCGGTCGGGAGTAACACCGGGGAGCTGTTTTTT. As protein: CASSAVGSNTGELFF.

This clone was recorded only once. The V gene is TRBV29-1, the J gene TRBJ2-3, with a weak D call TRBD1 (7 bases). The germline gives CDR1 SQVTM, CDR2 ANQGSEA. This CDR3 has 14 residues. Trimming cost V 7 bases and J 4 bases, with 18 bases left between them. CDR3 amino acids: CSASSDRASDTQYF. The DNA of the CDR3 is TGCAGCGCCTCTAGCGACAGGGCTTCAGATACGCAGTATTTT.